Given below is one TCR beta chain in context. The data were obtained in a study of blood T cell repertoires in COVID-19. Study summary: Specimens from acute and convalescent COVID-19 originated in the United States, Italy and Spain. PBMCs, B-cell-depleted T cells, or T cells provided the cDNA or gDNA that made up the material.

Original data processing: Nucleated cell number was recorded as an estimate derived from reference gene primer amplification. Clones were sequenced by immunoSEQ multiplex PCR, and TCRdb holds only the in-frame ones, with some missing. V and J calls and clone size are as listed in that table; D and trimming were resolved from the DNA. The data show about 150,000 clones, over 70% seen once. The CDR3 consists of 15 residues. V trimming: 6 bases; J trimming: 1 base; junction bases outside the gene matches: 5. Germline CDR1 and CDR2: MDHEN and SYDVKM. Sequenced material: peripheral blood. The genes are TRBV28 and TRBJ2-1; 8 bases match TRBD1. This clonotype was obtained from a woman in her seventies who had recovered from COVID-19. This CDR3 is CASRPRQGSYNEQFF. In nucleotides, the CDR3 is TGTGCCAGCAGACCACGACAGGGGTCCTACAATGAGCAGTTCTTC.